The 15 T cell receptor beta chains listed next were all sequenced from one sample in a study of cytotoxic CD8 clonotypes in ibrutinib-treated CLL. TCRdb's copy holds only in-frame clones and misses some; the assay was immunoSEQ multiplex PCR. The sample gives more than 110,000 clones, about 75% of which show up once; 5% to 5.5% is in the top ten. The starting material was PBMCs, obtained after 24 months of ibrutinib treatment. The receptor source for this set is a human donor with chronic lymphocytic leukemia.

Comment on this clone: One end of the junction does not line up with germline, which may come from a read error. This chain connects TRBV5-4 to TRBJ1-4, with D possibly being TRBD1 (5 bases). The CDR3 loop spans 12 amino acids. Germline-derived CDR1 and CDR2 are SGHNT and YYREEE (reference sequence). This chain's CDR3 is CASSLEGRQGRF. The CDR3 coding sequence is TGTGCCAGCAGCTTGGAGGGACGACAAGGCCGTTTT.

The chain joins TRBV13 to TRBJ1-2; unclear D gene. CDR1 PRHDT and CDR2 FYEKMQ come from the germline V gene (reference sequence). CDR3 length: 14 amino acids. The ends were cut back, 0 bases at V and 3 bases at J, with 8 bases in the middle. The chain's CDR3 is CASSLGGLDYGYTF. The DNA of the CDR3 is TGTGCCAGCAGCTTAGGGGGTTTGGACTATGGCTACACCTTC. Using reference TRBV13 and TRBJ1-2 for the parts outside the CDR3, the full variable domain is AAGVIQSPRHLIKEKRETATLKCYPIPRHDTVYWYQQGPGQDPQFLISFYEKMQSDKGSIPDRFSAQQFSDYHSELNMSSLELGDSALYFCASSLGGLDYGYTFGSGTRLTVV.

This clone was counted only a few times. The chain links TRBV28 to TRBJ2-1, with D uncertain. Trimming removed 0 bases at V and 0 bases at J, with 9 bases between. The CDR3 covers 16 residues. Germline assignment: CDR1 MDHEN and CDR2 SYDVKM. The CDR3 DNA reads TGTGCCAGCAGTTTATGGGCGATGAGCTCCTACAATGAGCAGTTCTTC. Protein product: CASSLWAMSSYNEQFF.

The chain links TRBV6-5 to TRBJ1-3; no firm D call. Germline CDR1 and CDR2: MNHEY and SVGAGI. Trimming pared 6 bases from V and 2 bases from J, leaving 11 bases between. CDR3 length: 14 amino acids. CDR3 residues: CASRADFAGNTIYF. CDR3 in DNA: TGTGCCAGCAGGGCGGACTTCGCTGGAAACACCATATATTTT.

The gene calls are TRBV19 and TRBJ1-6; D unclear. The CDR3 totals 13 residues. Germline V gene lookup returns CDR1 LNHDA and CDR2 SQIVND (reference sequence). The V end lost 5 bases, the J end lost 10 bases, and 12 bases lay between the germline ends. The CDR3 DNA reads as TGTGCCAGTAGTGGCCGAGCCCAATCACCCCTCCACTTT. Amino acids: CASSGRAQSPLHF.

The J gene is TRBJ2-7, the V gene TRBV2, with 9 bases aligning to TRBD1. The CDR3 sequence is 13 residues long. Germline loops: CDR1 SNHLY, CDR2 FYNNEI. V dropped 7 bases and J dropped 3; count of bases not matched to a gene: 4. The CDR3 nucleotides are TGTGCCAGCACCGGGACAGGGTTCTACGAGCAGTACTTC. Residues: CASTGTGFYEQYF.

The chain is built from TRBV7-2 and TRBJ1-1, with no clear D. With 5 bases removed from V and 0 bases from J, the gap between germline ends came to 10 bases. Germline CDR1 SGHTA, CDR2 FQGNSA. The CDR3 has 14 residues. The CDR3 DNA follows: TGTGCCAGCAGCCCCCACCCGATGAACACTGAAGCTTTCTTT. Translated: CASSPHPMNTEAFF.

This clone showed up just a few times. The chain uses TRBV28 and TRBJ1-1, with 7 bases that match TRBD1. This CDR3 is built from 11 residues. CDR1 and CDR2 (germline): MDHEN, SYDVKM. The J segment lost 3 bases and the V segment lost 9 bases, leaving 1 base of the junction unmatched. CDR3 nucleotide sequence: TGTGCCAGTACAGGGGACACTGAAGCTTTCTTT. This sequence encodes CASTGDTEAFF.

The genes are TRBV5-5 and TRBJ1-1; D is uncertain. CDR1 is SGHKS and CDR2 is YYEKEE in the germline V gene (reference sequence). CDR3 size: 14 residues. V gave up 1 base and J gave up 2 bases, with 9 bases separating them. The CDR3 spells CASSLPRTNTEAFF. CDR3 sequence (DNA): TGTGCCAGCAGCTTGCCTCGGACCAACACTGAAGCTTTCTTT.

This chain connects TRBV21-1 to TRBJ1-5; the table's D call, TRBD1, has no DNA check behind it. TRBV21-1 is assigned pseudogene status. CDR3 length: 18 residues. As DNA, the CDR3 is TGTGCCAGCAGCAATGGGACAGGGGTCCCCTATAGCAATCAGCCCCAGCATTTT. Amino acid sequence: CASSNGTGVPYSNQPQHF.

V is TRBV7-9 and J is TRBJ2-7; 10 bases fit TRBD2. Trimming removed 5 bases from V and 2 bases from J; junction bases left unmatched: 9. The V gene's germline CDR1 is SEHNR and CDR2 FQNEAQ (reference sequence). The CDR3 runs to 16 residues. The CDR3 sequence is CASSPGGLAGAYEQYF. In nucleotides, the CDR3 is TGTGCCAGCAGCCCCGGTGGGCTAGCGGGAGCCTACGAGCAGTACTTC.

This clone appeared many times. The chain links TRBV18 to TRBJ1-2, with no clear D. Germline CDR1 and CDR2: KGHSH and LQKENI. The ends were cut back, 3 bases at V and 4 bases at J, with 15 bases in the middle. This CDR3 is 15 amino acids long. CDR3: CASSPWQSGGYGYTF. Written as DNA, the CDR3 is TGTGCCAGCTCACCGTGGCAGAGCGGCGGCTATGGCTACACCTTC.

The chain joins TRBV7-8 to TRBJ2-1, with 9 positions matching TRBD2. The CDR3 totals 17 residues. In germline, CDR1 is SGHVS, CDR2 FQNEAQ. Germline trimming cut 1 base from V and 10 bases from J; bases unmatched to any gene: 14. The CDR3 protein is CASSLGVSAGGEEEQFF. For the CDR3, the DNA is TGTGCCAGCAGCTTAGGAGTCTCGGCGGGAGGGGAGGAGGAGCAGTTCTTC.

This chain links TRBV4-2 with TRBJ2-5, with TRBD2 identical over 15 bases. V shed 4 bases and J 9 bases; nucleotides not matched to a gene: 15. Germline CDR1 reads LGHNA; CDR2 reads YNFKEQ. The CDR3 runs 18 residues. The DNA of the CDR3 is TGTGCCAGCAGCCTGGGACTAGCGGGGGGCCCACCCCCAGGGGCCCAGTACTTC. This encodes CASSLGLAGGPPPGAQYF.

V and J are TRBV19 and TRBJ2-7; D is undetermined. Trimming took off 0 bases at V and 4 bases at J, with 13 bases between the two ends. Germline CDR1 is LNHDA and CDR2 is SQIVND (reference sequence). The CDR3 covers 15 residues. CDR3 nucleotides: TGTGCCAGTAGTATAGATCCTGGCGGACCGTACGAGCAGTACTTC. It specifies CASSIDPGGPYEQYF.